A single sample is the source of the 20 T cell receptor beta chains below, sequenced in a study of blood T cell repertoires in COVID-19. Method: immunoSEQ multiplex PCR; TCRdb's copy keeps in-frame clones and lacks some. The profile shows 110,000 to 150,000 clones, about 76% of them singletons. Sequenced sample: peripheral blood. All receptors come from a woman in her 70s with COVID-19, enrolled during active disease.

The gene calls are TRBV5-1 and TRBJ2-7; 15 bases align to TRBD2. The J segment lost 1 base and the V segment lost 4 bases, leaving 9 bases of the junction unmatched. CDR1 is SGHRS, CDR2 YFSETQ, per germline. The CDR3 spans 18 residues. The CDR3 region is CASSIGTSGGSFSYEQYF. Here the CDR3 DNA reads TGCGCCAGCAGCATCGGGACTAGCGGGGGGTCTTTTTCCTACGAGCAGTACTTC.

The V gene is TRBV20-1, the J gene TRBJ1-1; D possibly corresponds to TRBD1 (5 bases). Germline loops: CDR1 DFQATT, CDR2 SNEGSKA (reference sequence). The CDR3 totals 11 residues. V was cut by 6 bases and J by 9 bases, with 14 bases left in between. The CDR3 bases are TGCAGTGCGCCTCAGGGAGGGCAAGCTTTCTTT. Protein sequence: CSAPQGGQAFF.

The chain uses TRBV28 and TRBJ1-1; no definite D call. The germline V and J ends were trimmed by 4 bases and 1 base, with 10 bases remaining between them. The CDR3 is made up of 14 amino acids. Germline CDR1 is MDHEN and CDR2 is SYDVKM. DNA for the CDR3: TGTGCCAGCAGTTCTCATAGGAGGAACACTGAAGCTTTCTTT. Its translation is CASSSHRRNTEAFF. The variable domain in full, with the rest retrieved from reference TRBV28 and TRBJ1-1, is DVKVTQSSRYLVKRTGEKVFLECVQDMDHENMFWYRQDPGLGLRLIYFSYDVKMKEKGDIPEGYSVSREKKERFSLILESASTNQTSMYLCASSSHRRNTEAFFGQGTRLTVV.

Points on this clone: A read error may produce the germline difference seen at one junction end. This chain joins TRBV7-2 and TRBJ2-5, with D perhaps matching TRBD1 (7 bases). Germline V gives CDR1 SGHTA, CDR2 FQGNSA. This CDR3 contains 18 residues. The CDR3 is CASSYSGTPGGHQGTQYF. The DNA of the CDR3 is TGTGCCAGCAGCTACTCCGGGACTCCAGGGGGGCACCAAGGGACCCAGTACTTC. The variable domain in full, with the rest retrieved from reference TRBV7-2 and TRBJ2-5, is GAGVSQSPSNKVTEKGKDVELRCDPISGHTALYWYRQSLGQGLEFLIYFQGNSAPDKSGLPSDRFSAERTGGSVSTLTIQRTQQEDSAVYLCASSYSGTPGGHQGTQYFGPGTRLLVL.

Only a few counts were recorded for this clone. The chain is built from TRBV5-1 and TRBJ2-7; TRBD2 matches 12 bases. The CDR3 loop spans 15 amino acids. In germline, CDR1 is SGHRS, CDR2 YFSETQ. J lost 2 bases, V lost 3 bases, and 3 bases had no gene match. CDR3 sequence: CASSWTSGDTYEQYF. In DNA form, the CDR3 reads TGCGCCAGCAGCTGGACTAGCGGGGATACCTACGAGCAGTACTTC.

The genes are TRBV27 and TRBJ1-2; 8 bases line up with TRBD1. V shed 5 bases and J 4 bases; nucleotides not matched to a gene: 6. This CDR3 has 14 residues. Looked up from germline, CDR1 is MNHEY and CDR2 is SMNVEV (reference sequence). The CDR3 loop reads CASSLGQGLYGYTF. The DNA for the CDR3 is TGTGCCAGCAGTCTCGGACAGGGTCTCTATGGCTACACCTTC.

The CDR3 region is CAISESRTDEAFF. CDR3 sequence (DNA): TGTGCCATCAGTGAGTCCCGGACAGACGAAGCTTTCTTT. The rearrangement joins TRBV10-3 to TRBJ1-1; the D gene is possibly TRBD1 (6 bases). V lost 0 bases, J lost 8 bases, and 10 bases lay in between. Germline V gene data show CDR1 as ENHRY and CDR2 as SYGVKD. CDR3 length: 13 residues.

The chain carries TRBV5-1 and TRBJ2-2, with TRBD2 identical over 7 bases. The junction had 6 bases not matched to a gene; V was cut back by 4 bases and J by 6 bases. Germline CDR1 and CDR2: SGHRS and YFSETQ. The CDR3 has 14 residues. In nucleotides, the CDR3 is TGCGCCAGCAGCCCTCGGGGGGTAGCCGGGGAGCTGTTTTTT. It specifies CASSPRGVAGELFF.

The chain recombines TRBV19 with TRBJ2-1, with 7 bases aligning to TRBD2. V was clipped by 8 bases and J by 0 bases; unmatched bases: 13. The CDR3 consists of 17 residues. CDR1 and CDR2 from the germline V gene are LNHDA and SQIVND (reference sequence). CDR3 protein: CASVGNGGTSSYNEQFF. In nucleotides, the CDR3 is TGTGCCAGTGTGGGCAACGGGGGGACCAGCTCCTACAATGAGCAGTTCTTC.

The DNA for the CDR3 is TGTGCCAGCAGCTTAGATGGAGGGAGAAACACCATATATTTT. Translating gives CASSLDGGRNTIYF. This rearrangement joins TRBV7-8 to TRBJ1-3, with D hard to call. V was shortened by 1 base and J by 5 bases, with 9 bases between the two germline ends. Germline values: CDR1 SGHVS, CDR2 FQNEAQ. CDR3 size: 14 residues.

This chain joins TRBV7-2 and TRBJ2-1; the D gene is possibly TRBD1 (5 bases). This CDR3 contains 13 residues. The germline gives CDR1 SGHTA, CDR2 FQGNSA. Deletions cut 3 bases from V and 7 bases from J, with 10 bases between. The CDR3 sequence is CASSLSRGNEQFF. The CDR3 region has the DNA TGTGCCAGCAGCTTGAGTAGGGGAAATGAGCAGTTCTTC.

The chain combines TRBV7-9 with TRBJ2-7; 14 bases line up with TRBD2. CDR3 length: 16 residues. Germline-derived CDR1 and CDR2 are SEHNR and FQNEAQ (reference sequence). After removal of 3 bases from V and 5 bases from J, the junction contained 6 bases not matched to a gene. The chain's CDR3 is CASSLGLAGAGDEQYF. CDR3 DNA: TGTGCCAGCAGCTTGGGACTAGCGGGGGCAGGGGACGAGCAGTACTTC. Using reference TRBV7-9 and TRBJ2-7 for the parts outside the CDR3, the full variable domain is DTGVSQNPRHKITKRGQNVTFRCDPISEHNRLYWYRQTLGQGPEFLTYFQNEAQLEKSRLLSDRFSAERPKGSFSTLEIQRTEQGDSAMYLCASSLGLAGAGDEQYFGPGTRLTVT.

V is TRBV18 and J is TRBJ1-6, with TRBD1 matching over 7 bases. The germline V gene encodes CDR1 KGHSH and CDR2 LQKENI. There are 15 residues in the CDR3. Germline trimming cut 4 bases from V and 6 bases from J; bases unmatched to any gene: 6. The CDR3 sequence is CASSLTGEVNSPLHF. For the CDR3, the DNA is TGTGCCAGCTCACTAACAGGGGAGGTTAATTCACCCCTCCACTTT.

The chain uses TRBV27 and TRBJ2-5; a weak D match, TRBD1 (6 bases). The germline V and J ends were trimmed by 10 bases and 4 bases, with 19 bases remaining between them. The CDR3 loop spans 14 amino acids. The germline V gene has CDR1 MNHEY and CDR2 SMNVEV (reference sequence). The CDR3 nucleotides read TGTGCCACCTGGCGGGCAGGGGATGGAGAGACCCAGTACTTC. This sequence encodes CATWRAGDGETQYF.

This clone was counted once. The rearrangement joins TRBV21-1 to TRBJ2-5; the table assigns TRBD2, which was not confirmed against the DNA. TRBV21-1 is recorded as a pseudogene. The CDR3 length is 15 residues. Here the CDR3 reads CASSKTKPGWETQYF. In nucleotides, the CDR3 is TGTGCCAGCAGCAAAACTAAGCCGGGGTGGGAGACCCAGTACTTC.

The chain is built from TRBV7-2 and TRBJ1-2, with D hard to call. CDR1 and CDR2 from the germline V gene are SGHTA and FQGNSA. Between the trimmed V and J ends, which lost 1 base and 8 bases, there was a span of 14 bases. The CDR3 runs 14 residues. The CDR3, as DNA: TGTGCCAGCAGCTTAGGAGGGTCCAAAGGAGGCTACACCTTC. This gives the protein CASSLGGSKGGYTF.

The CDR3: CASSPHRAGQPQHF. DNA for the CDR3: TGTGCCAGCAGTCCCCACAGGGCTGGACAGCCCCAGCATTTT. V usage is TRBV28 and J usage is TRBJ1-5; tentatively, D is TRBD1 (6 bases). Trimming left V 5 bases short and J 7 bases short, with 15 bases between. CDR3 length equals 14 residues. CDR1 is MDHEN and CDR2 is SYDVKM in the germline V gene.

This clone turned up a few times. This may be a read error, as it is one base from a much larger clone. The rearrangement uses TRBV7-9 and TRBJ2-7; D may be TRBD1 (5 bases). This CDR3 spans 13 amino acids. V lost 0 bases, J lost 2 bases, and 5 bases lay in between. From germline, CDR1 is SEHNR and CDR2 FQNEAQ (reference sequence). CDR3 protein: CASSLAGAYEQYF. For the CDR3, the DNA is TGTGCCAGCAGCTTAGCAGGGGCCTACGAGCAGTACTTC.

The V and J genes are TRBV11-2 and TRBJ1-5; the match to TRBD1 covers 10 bases. The germline CDR1 and CDR2 sequences are SGHAT and FQNNGV. This CDR3 is 17 amino acids long. J gave up 2 bases and V 1 base, and 5 bases lay outside the gene matches. The CDR3 DNA sequence: TGTGCCAGCAGCTTAGGGGTCGGGACAGGGGGCAATCAGCCCCAGCATTTT. The encoded protein is CASSLGVGTGGNQPQHF.

The V call is TRBV7-9, the J call TRBJ1-2; TRBD1 might be the D (6 bases). V was cut by 5 bases and J by 4 bases, with 14 bases left in between. Germline V CDR1 and CDR2: SEHNR, FQNEAQ (reference sequence). The CDR3 sequence is 14 residues long. The chain's CDR3 is CASSQEQGSYGYTF. In DNA, the CDR3 is TGTGCCAGCAGCCAAGAACAGGGCTCCTATGGCTACACCTTC.